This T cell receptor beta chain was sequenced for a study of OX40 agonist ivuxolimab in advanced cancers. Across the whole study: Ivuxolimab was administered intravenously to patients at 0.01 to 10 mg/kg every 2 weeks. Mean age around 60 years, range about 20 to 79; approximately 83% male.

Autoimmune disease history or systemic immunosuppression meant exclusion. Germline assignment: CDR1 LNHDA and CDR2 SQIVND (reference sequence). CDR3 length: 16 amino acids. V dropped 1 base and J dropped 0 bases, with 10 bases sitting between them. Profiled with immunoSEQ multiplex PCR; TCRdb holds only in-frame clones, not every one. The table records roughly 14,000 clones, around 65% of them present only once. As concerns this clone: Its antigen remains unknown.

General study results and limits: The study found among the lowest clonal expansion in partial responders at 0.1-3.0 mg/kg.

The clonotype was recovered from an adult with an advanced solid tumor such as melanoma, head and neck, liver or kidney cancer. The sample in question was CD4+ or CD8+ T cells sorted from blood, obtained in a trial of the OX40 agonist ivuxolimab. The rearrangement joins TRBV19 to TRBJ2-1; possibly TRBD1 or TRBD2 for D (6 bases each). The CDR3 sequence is CASSIGGAVSYNEQFF. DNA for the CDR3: TGTGCCAGTAGTATAGGGGGGGCTGTCTCCTACAATGAGCAGTTCTTC.